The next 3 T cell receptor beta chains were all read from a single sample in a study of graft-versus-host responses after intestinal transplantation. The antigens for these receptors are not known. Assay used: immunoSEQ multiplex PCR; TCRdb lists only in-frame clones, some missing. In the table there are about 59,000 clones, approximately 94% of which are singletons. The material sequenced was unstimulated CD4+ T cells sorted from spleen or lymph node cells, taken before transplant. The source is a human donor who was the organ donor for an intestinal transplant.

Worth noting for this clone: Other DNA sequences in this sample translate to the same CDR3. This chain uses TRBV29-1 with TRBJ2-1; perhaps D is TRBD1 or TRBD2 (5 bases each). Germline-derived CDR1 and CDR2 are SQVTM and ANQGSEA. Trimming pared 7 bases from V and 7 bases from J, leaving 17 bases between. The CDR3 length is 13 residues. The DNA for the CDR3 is TGCAGCGCCCAACCGGGACGCCCTAATGAGCAGTTCTTC. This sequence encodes CSAQPGRPNEQFF.

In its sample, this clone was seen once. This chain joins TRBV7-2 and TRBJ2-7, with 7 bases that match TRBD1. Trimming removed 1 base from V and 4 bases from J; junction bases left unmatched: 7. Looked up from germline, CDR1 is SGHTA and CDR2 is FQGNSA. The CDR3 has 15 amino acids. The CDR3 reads CASSLDRGLPYEQYF. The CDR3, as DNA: TGTGCCAGCAGCTTAGACAGGGGCCTTCCGTACGAGCAGTACTTC.

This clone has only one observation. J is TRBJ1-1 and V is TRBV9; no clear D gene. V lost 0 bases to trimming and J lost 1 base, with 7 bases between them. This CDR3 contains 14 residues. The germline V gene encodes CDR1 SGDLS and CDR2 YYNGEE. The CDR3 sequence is CASSVEAENTEAFF. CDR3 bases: TGTGCCAGCAGCGTAGAGGCAGAGAACACTGAAGCTTTCTTT.